The clone carrying this T cell receptor beta chain was found a few times. The antigen is unknown. This table comes from immunoSEQ multiplex PCR, and its TCRdb copy is limited to in-frame clones, with some not included. The sample shows more than 150,000 clones, approximately 83% of them seen only once. This entry is derived from a study of cytomegalovirus exposure and HLA in healthy donors. Study observations and caveats: There were some public TCRs occurring in many donors, but most TCR sequences were rare. CMV antigen specificity was confirmed in vitro for a few CMV-associated chains. Reportedly, cytomegalovirus status was diagnosed with high sensitivity and specificity.

Sequencing used PBMCs. This TCR was recovered from a woman under 30 in good health and CMV-seropositive.

CDR3 coding DNA: TGTGCCAGCAGCCCTGGCCCGGGACAGGACTACGAGCAGTACTTC. This gives the protein CASSPGPGQDYEQYF. The rearrangement uses TRBV7-6 and TRBJ2-7, with TRBD1 matching over 8 bases. The CDR3 extends over 15 amino acids. The ends lost 5 bases at V and 3 bases at J; junction bases unmatched: 9. Germline CDR1 and CDR2: SGHVS and FNYEAQ.